This TCR beta chain was recovered during a study of cytomegalovirus exposure and HLA in healthy donors (dated by TCRdb to about 2017). For the wider study: According to an earlier analysis of 587 of the donors, about 170 million T cells yielded 90 million to 140 million unique TCR beta sequences and 276 Gb of sequence data. The study aimed to test whether cataloging public T cell receptors could reveal signatures of past pathogen exposure. About 280 gigabases of sequencing data and tens of millions of unique TCR sequences were included in an early release covering several hundred HLA-typed donors. A later genetic analysis used genome-wide SNP genotypes for about 65% of the 666 donors, treating that subset as a discovery cohort. To decide whether each TCR beta V gene segment behaved as functional or pseudogenic, an earlier analysis of nearly 600 of the donors relied on high-throughput TCR beta sequencing. HLA typing included class I and class II loci at four-digit resolution. Every discovery cohort repertoire had been produced on one sequencing platform. Donor age, sex, ethnicity and CMV serostatus were compiled alongside the repertoire data. Among some 410 genotyped donors of the cohort, an average of approximately 240,000 unique TCR beta nucleotide sequences were sequenced per donor, around 20% of them non-productive. The later analysis used no new phenotypic data to find candidate immune exposures, relying instead on TCR beta sequences and their occurrence across donors. Along with the roughly 700-subject first cohort, a separate validation cohort of around 120 different subjects was used. The study combined high-throughput TCR immunosequencing, statistical association of individual TCRs with disease status, and machine learning to predict cytomegalovirus infection status. A later analysis re-analyzed previously published TCR beta repertoires from hundreds of donors and added high-resolution HLA genotyping to study TCR occurrence patterns. The number of donors typed differed by locus, with about 629-640 for A, B, C, DRB1 and DQB1, roughly 520 for DQA1, 600 to 610 for DPA1, and roughly 450 for DPB1. The study used immunosequencing to profile the T cell repertoires of approximately 630 subjects and linked those repertoires to cytomegalovirus serostatus. The genetic ancestry cluster associated with self-reported Caucasian donors included 65% to 90% of the 350 to 500 genotyped donors. About five DR-DQ haplotypes were treated as single units for association and clustering because of strong linkage in the cohort. Findings and caveats that apply to the study as a whole: In both the original and validation cohorts, the classifier was reported to diagnose cytomegalovirus status with high specificity and sensitivity. A further reported finding was that TCR beta sequences accurately predicted the HLA-A and HLA-B alleles for most subjects in the first cohort. Roughly uniform sequencing depth across donors was assumed in presence/absence analyses, although this assumption may not hold. Because counts were too low, about 18 rarely observed V segments, including chromosome 9 orphons, were left out of the earlier analysis of 500 to 650 of the donors. According to the authors, the approach could potentially be generalized to other disease states and immunological phenotypes. Because HLA typing was unavailable for some donors at each locus, only the typed subset was used in association tests. This cohort had only TCR beta chains sequenced, and the lack of alpha or paired-chain data limited which features could be detected. Some IMGT-functional V segments, including TRBV6-2 and TRBV6-3, could not be distinguished by the 87-base-pair reads and were therefore excluded. In a later analysis, most CMV-associated TCR beta chains were found to appear HLA-restricted, with HLA associations seemingly driven largely by CMV exposure. The sequencing pipeline was judged likely to have produced a cluster of highly shared sequence variants as a technical artifact. An association between a missense DCLRE1C variant and V-gene and J-gene trimming of TCR beta chains was found in a later genetic analysis and replicated in an independent cohort. Linkage disequilibrium might explain the correlated functional status among segregating V segments, but an unknown experimental factor could not be excluded. A later analysis associated 15,000 to 20,000 TCR beta sequences with specific HLA alleles at a false discovery rate of 0.05. In a later genetic analysis, fewer N-insertions in productive TCRs were reported among donors in an Asian-associated ancestry cluster than the approximately 710-donor mean. A later analysis reported that several top co-occurrence clusters appeared linked to parvovirus B19, influenza, CMV and Epstein-Barr virus. For the cohort, immune exposure information was limited to CMV serostatus. While some public TCRs were present in many individuals, most TCR sequences turned up only very rarely across donors. In a later analysis, HLA-associated TCR beta chains showed more clonal expansion and lower generation probabilities than non-associated chains that were equally common. In a later analysis, TCR association rates were found to vary across HLA loci, with the most associated TCRs seen for DRB1 alleles and the fewest for HLA-C alleles. An earlier analysis of some 560 of the donors showed that most TCR beta V segments appeared in productive rearrangements either about 87% or about 30% of the time, which broadly matched IMGT annotations. Strong co-occurrence of HLA alleles, especially DR and DQ, made assigning TCR associations to individual alleles difficult. A few of the identified cytomegalovirus-associated TCR beta chains were confirmed in vitro to be specific for cytomegalovirus antigens. The study gave a list of roughly 150 TCR beta chains associated with cytomegalovirus.

Inclusive of the bounding cysteine and phenylalanine, the CDR3 is 16 residues long. Only CDR3 DNA remains: 48 bases, in frame from the first base. V is shortened by 6 bases, J by 6 bases, and the region joining them spans 23 bases. In the germline V gene, CDR1 corresponds to SGHTA and CDR2 to FQGNSA. In total, roughly 670 healthy bone marrow donors made up the cohort. At the time of sampling, all cohort members were nominally healthy, though unrecorded immune exposures were likely present. The donor tested CMV seronegative and was one of the 352 seronegative cohort members. Each donor provided a peripheral blood sample, and peripheral blood mononuclear cells were used for TCR beta sequencing. Genomic DNA extraction from the blood cell samples was performed with the Qiagen DNeasy Blood Extraction Kit. To note about this clone: Its target antigen remains unknown. Per-base quality was not reported, and no clone a single base away is much larger than it.

The method behind the library was the immunoSEQ multiplex PCR assay. For the multiplex PCR, a mixture combining 60 forward primers for TCR Vbeta segments and 13 reverse primers for TCR Jbeta segments was used. The CDR3 region of rearranged TCR beta genes was amplified from genomic DNA by a multiplex PCR assay. Amplified TCR beta libraries were sequenced as 87-base-pair reads on the Illumina HiSeq System. As for the authors' bioinformatics: A later analysis tallied around 82 million unique TCR beta chains across the 610 or so repertoires, and some 12 million of those chains were shared by two or more donors. Raw reads were error-corrected and collapsed into unique sequences by a nearest-neighbor algorithm in which closely related sequences were merged to remove PCR and sequencing errors. V, D and J gene segments were assigned by aligning CDR3 sequences to IMGT reference sequences. For a sequence to be retained, at least a six-nucleotide match to both a V gene segment and a J gene segment was required. A rearrangement was called productive if the CDR3 had no stop codons and remained in frame with V and J, and every other rearrangement was called non-productive. Following IMGT convention, CDR3 was defined as the stretch from the second conserved V-encoded cysteine to the conserved J-encoded phenylalanine. The earlier analysis of about 570 of the donors excluded any sequence lacking an unambiguous match to a single V gene segment. An earlier analysis of 587 of the donors classified V segments as functional when productive rearrangements were above 56.7% and as segregating when the standard deviation between donors was above 5%. A statistical classification framework was developed to diagnose cytomegalovirus status using the catalog of TCR beta chain sequences. A later analysis assigned V and J genes by comparing TCR nucleotide sequences with IMGT/GENE-DB human TR gene sequences. Using the TCRdist pipeline, a later analysis assigned CDR3 sequences along with most-parsimonious VDJ recombination scenarios. In a later analysis, each TCR beta chain was defined by its CDR3 amino acid sequence together with its V-gene family, and reads without a unique V-gene family were excluded. In a later analysis, a few hundred highly shared, low-generation-probability nucleotide sequences were removed to address suspected cross-contamination and a sequencing artifact. In a later analysis, a clonal expansion index for each public chain was calculated from normalized within-repertoire ranks of inferred template counts. In a later analysis, generation probabilities were computed with a VDJ recombination model fitted to out-of-frame rearrangements, and the resulting probabilities were checked against IGoR. A later analysis scored TCR-TCR, TCR-HLA and TCR-CMV co-occurrence with hypergeometric tests, applying a repertoire-size bias correction to TCR pairs. False discovery rates were estimated in a later analysis by permuting HLA or CMV assignments 20 times. A later analysis grouped co-occurring TCRs with DBSCAN, adding TCRdist sequence similarity when clustering within HLA-allele-positive subsets. Repertoires with fewer than 30,000 or more than 120,000 public chains, plus five repertoires with anomalous nucleotide sharing, were excluded from co-occurrence clustering. This immuneACCESS table, as held by TCRdb, lists in-frame sequences with V and J called but not all clones. Of the missing ones, under half trace to an unresolved V gene in checked studies; the others have no known cause. V, J and clone size are those of that table, while D and trimming were read from the DNA. Within this sample are about 130,000 clones, with around 81% of them counted one time only. The leading ten clones occupy around 0.7% of the sample.

The sequence came from a man between 18 and 29 years old in good health and CMV-seronegative. This chain joins TRBV7-2 to TRBJ1-2; the best D guess is TRBD1, with 6 bases matching. Specimen: PBMCs. In nucleotide form, the sequence is TGTGCCAGCAGTACACCGGGACATCCGGGCGGAGATGGCTACACCTTC. Its protein is CASSTPGHPGGDGYTF.